This T cell receptor (beta chain) appears in the sequencing data of a study of cytotoxic CD8 clonotypes in ibrutinib-treated CLL. Points from the study as a whole: Sampling times differed between sustained-remission and progressing patients. Shared public clonotypes were rare, and on treatment they either got smaller or stayed the same. Elevated clonality accompanied ibrutinib response, with a return toward baseline values at progression.

Trimming pared 2 bases from V and 7 bases from J, leaving 20 bases between. The germline V gene encodes CDR1 LGHNA and CDR2 YNFKEQ. The CDR3 runs 17 residues. Sequencing used immunoSEQ multiplex PCR; TCRdb keeps in-frame clones, though not all of them. Of about 160,000 clones detected, around nine tenths appear once; the ten largest clones hold 3%. Cryopreserved PBMCs were the source of about 2 micrograms of genomic DNA, which went to TCR beta libraries. Remarks on this clone: Its antigen is unidentified.

This clonotype originated in a human donor with chronic lymphocytic leukemia. This chain uses TRBV4-2 with TRBJ2-2, with D uncertain. The sequences come from PBMCs, collected at disease progression, from a patient treated with ibrutinib. CDR3 sequence (DNA): TGTGCCAGCAGCCAAAAGAATACCGGGTCCACAAGCGGGGAGCTGTTTTTT. Protein: CASSQKNTGSTSGELFF.